This passage covers 18 T cell receptor beta chains from one sample sequenced in a study of cytomegalovirus exposure and HLA in healthy donors. The PCR made use of 60 Vbeta and 13 Jbeta primers. This table comes from immunoSEQ multiplex PCR, and its TCRdb copy is limited to in-frame clones, with some not included. The table includes over 150,000 clones, roughly 85% detected once. Sequenced sample: PBMCs. The receptors come from a man in his forties in good health and CMV-seronegative.

In the case of this clone: The CDR3 does not end in the conserved phenylalanine or tryptophan, so this is likely a read error. The limits of the CDR3 on the DNA are not certain, so only TCRdb's listed CDR3 is given. The chain employs TRBV6-4 and TRBJ2-7; TRBD1 is taken as the D call from the table, unchecked against the DNA. Germline V gene data show CDR1 as MRHNA and CDR2 as SNTAGT. The CDR3 extends over 11 residues, inclusive of both ends. The CDR3 here is CARVGLRDRLH.

The chain combines TRBV6-1 with TRBJ2-5, with D tentatively TRBD1 (5 bases). Between the trimmed V and J ends, which lost 3 bases and 5 bases, there was a span of 13 bases. This CDR3 region has 14 residues. Looked up from germline, CDR1 is MNHNS and CDR2 is SASEGT. The chain's CDR3 is CASSDGAGWETQYF. In nucleotides, the CDR3 is TGTGCCAGCAGTGATGGGGCAGGGTGGGAGACCCAGTACTTC.

CDR3 nucleotide sequence: TGTGCCAGCAGCCACCTCCGGGGTGGGCTAGCGGGAGGGCCCGATTTGTCAGATACGCAGTATTTT. It translates to CASSHLRGGLAGGPDLSDTQYF. The rearrangement uses TRBV21-1 and TRBJ2-3; the D call of TRBD2 is as the table states it, not checked on the DNA. TRBV21-1 is flagged as a pseudogene. This CDR3 region has 22 residues.

The V call is TRBV5-4, the J call TRBJ2-7; 12 bases agree with TRBD2. The CDR3 length is 15 residues. CDR1 SGHNT and CDR2 YYREEE come from the germline V gene (reference sequence). The V segment lost 4 bases and the J segment 2 bases; nucleotides outside the gene matches: 4. The chain's CDR3 is CASSVGLAGTYEQYF. CDR3 sequence (DNA): TGTGCCAGCAGCGTTGGACTAGCGGGAACCTACGAGCAGTACTTC.

This chain joins TRBV27 and TRBJ2-5; 10 positions agree with TRBD1. Germline loops: CDR1 MNHEY, CDR2 SMNVEV (reference sequence). Unmatched junction bases numbered 17, after V lost 5 bases and J lost 5 bases. The CDR3 has 18 amino acids. Written as DNA, the CDR3 is TGTGCCAGCAGTCTCAACCGAAATAGACAGGGGGCCTGGGAGACCCAGTACTTC. It codes for CASSLNRNRQGAWETQYF.

V is TRBV7-2 and J is TRBJ1-5, with D unresolved. Trimming removed 1 base at V and 6 bases at J, with 7 bases between. This CDR3 is built from 13 residues. CDR1 is SGHTA, CDR2 FQGNSA, per germline. CDR3 loop: CASSLVGAQPQHF. For the CDR3, the DNA is TGTGCCAGCAGCTTAGTGGGAGCTCAGCCCCAGCATTTT.

The chain recombines TRBV5-1 with TRBJ2-2; D possibly corresponds to TRBD2 (5 bases). The germline CDR1 and CDR2 sequences are SGHRS and YFSETQ. The V gene lost 6 bases and the J gene lost 2 bases, with 14 bases spanning the gap. The CDR3 loop spans 15 amino acids. The CDR3 sequence is CASTVEGFNTGELFF. CDR3 in DNA: TGCGCCAGCACCGTAGAGGGTTTCAACACCGGGGAGCTGTTTTTT.

The J gene is TRBJ2-1, the V gene TRBV7-2, with 11 bases matching TRBD2. J was trimmed by 7 bases and V by 0 bases; bases with no gene match: 5. CDR3 length: 16 residues. Germline lookup yields CDR1 SGHTA and CDR2 FQGNSA. The CDR3 is CASSLASSGGKNEQFF. Written as DNA, the CDR3 is TGTGCCAGCAGCTTAGCATCTAGCGGGGGGAAAAATGAGCAGTTCTTC.

This chain links TRBV7-2 with TRBJ2-7, with 8 bases fitting TRBD1. The germline V gene has CDR1 SGHTA and CDR2 FQGNSA. This CDR3 has 14 amino acids. J gave up 5 bases and V 1 base, and 4 bases lay outside the gene matches. CDR3 bases: TGTGCCAGCAGCTTAGGGACAGGGCCCGACGAGCAGTACTTC. Translating it yields CASSLGTGPDEQYF.

The chain couples TRBV25-1 to TRBJ1-2; TRBD1 aligns across 7 bases. In germline, CDR1 is MGHDK, CDR2 SYGVNS. The ends lost 1 base at V and 4 bases at J; junction bases unmatched: 9. The CDR3 has 16 residues. CDR3 coding DNA: TGTGCCAGCAGTGAATCCGGGACAGCCCTGGGCTATGGCTACACCTTC. Translating gives CASSESGTALGYGYTF.

V is TRBV11-2 and J is TRBJ2-7; D unresolved. The CDR3 loop spans 12 amino acids. The germline V and J ends were trimmed by 3 bases and 7 bases, with 10 bases remaining between them. Germline-derived CDR1 and CDR2 are SGHAT and FQNNGV. The DNA of the CDR3 is TGTGCCAGCAGCTTTACTCGAGGAGAGCAGTACTTC. This codes for CASSFTRGEQYF.

This chain joins TRBV5-8 and TRBJ1-2; D remains ambiguous. CDR1 is SGHTS, CDR2 YDEGEE, per germline. The V and J ends lost 2 bases and 7 bases respectively, with 12 bases between them. This CDR3 is 13 amino acids long. CDR3 sequence: CASSLYDAGGYTF. CDR3 nucleotide sequence: TGTGCCAGCAGCTTATACGACGCAGGTGGCTACACCTTC.

This clone was seen only a few times. The chain recombines TRBV7-2 with TRBJ2-7, with TRBD2 identical over 7 bases. This CDR3 comprises 14 residues. Germline assignment: CDR1 SGHTA and CDR2 FQGNSA. Germline trimming cut 1 base from V and 6 bases from J; bases unmatched to any gene: 6. The CDR3 coding sequence is TGTGCCAGCAGCTTAGGCGCGGGAGATGGCGAGCAGTACTTC. This gives the protein CASSLGAGDGEQYF.

V gene TRBV9 combines with J gene TRBJ2-7, with D maybe TRBD1 (6 bases). The length of the CDR3 is 15 residues. From germline, CDR1 is SGDLS and CDR2 YYNGEE. The V end lost 0 bases, the J end lost 2 bases, and 12 bases lay between the germline ends. This chain's CDR3 is CASSVGAGTPYEQYF. The CDR3, as DNA: TGTGCCAGCAGCGTAGGAGCCGGGACACCCTACGAGCAGTACTTC.

The chain combines TRBV13 with TRBJ2-7; tentative D call: TRBD2 (5 bases). V gave up 2 bases and J gave up 4 bases, with 15 bases separating them. Per the germline V gene, CDR1 is PRHDT and CDR2 is FYEKMQ (reference sequence). The CDR3 sequence is 15 residues long. This chain's CDR3 is CASSLSTISSYEQYF. The CDR3 DNA follows: TGTGCCAGCAGCTTATCGACTATCTCTTCTTACGAGCAGTACTTC.

The table lists this clone with a count of one. The V call is TRBV18, the J call TRBJ2-7; 11 bases agree with TRBD1. The V and J ends lost 1 base and 6 bases, in that order; junction bases with no gene match: 5. The CDR3 loop spans 15 amino acids. The V gene's germline CDR1 is KGHSH and CDR2 LQKENI. The CDR3 region is CASSPLDRGQSEQYF. CDR3 nucleotide sequence: TGTGCCAGCTCACCACTGGACAGGGGGCAATCCGAGCAGTACTTC.

The chain combines TRBV7-6 with TRBJ2-5; 8 bases agree with TRBD2. The length of the CDR3 is 16 residues. CDR1 is SGHVS, CDR2 FNYEAQ, per germline. V was clipped by 5 bases and J by 2 bases; unmatched bases: 10. The CDR3 DNA is TGTGCCAGCAGCCCCGGGGGCGGGAGGAGACAAGAGACCCAGTACTTC. Protein sequence: CASSPGGGRRQETQYF. Full variable domain (missing parts from reference TRBV7-6 and TRBJ2-5): GAGVSQSPRYKVTKRGQDVALRCDPISGHVSLYWYRQALGQGPEFLTYFNYEAQQDKSGLPNDRFSAERPEGSISTLTIQRTEQRDSAMYRCASSPGGGRRQETQYFGPGTRLLVL.

The chain combines TRBV5-1 with TRBJ1-1; D perhaps matches TRBD1 (5 bases). The CDR3 is 14 residues long. Germline values: CDR1 SGHRS, CDR2 YFSETQ. Trimming took off 0 bases at V and 5 bases at J, with 11 bases between the two ends. CDR3 region: CASSLDVGRTEAFF. Written as DNA, the CDR3 is TGCGCCAGCAGCTTGGATGTGGGGCGTACTGAAGCTTTCTTT. Variable domain in full (rest from reference TRBV5-1 and TRBJ1-1): KAGVTQTPRYLIKTRGQQVTLSCSPISGHRSVSWYQQTPGQGLQFLFEYFSETQRNKGNFPGRFSGRQFSNSRSEMNVSTLELGDSALYLCASSLDVGRTEAFFGQGTRLTVV.